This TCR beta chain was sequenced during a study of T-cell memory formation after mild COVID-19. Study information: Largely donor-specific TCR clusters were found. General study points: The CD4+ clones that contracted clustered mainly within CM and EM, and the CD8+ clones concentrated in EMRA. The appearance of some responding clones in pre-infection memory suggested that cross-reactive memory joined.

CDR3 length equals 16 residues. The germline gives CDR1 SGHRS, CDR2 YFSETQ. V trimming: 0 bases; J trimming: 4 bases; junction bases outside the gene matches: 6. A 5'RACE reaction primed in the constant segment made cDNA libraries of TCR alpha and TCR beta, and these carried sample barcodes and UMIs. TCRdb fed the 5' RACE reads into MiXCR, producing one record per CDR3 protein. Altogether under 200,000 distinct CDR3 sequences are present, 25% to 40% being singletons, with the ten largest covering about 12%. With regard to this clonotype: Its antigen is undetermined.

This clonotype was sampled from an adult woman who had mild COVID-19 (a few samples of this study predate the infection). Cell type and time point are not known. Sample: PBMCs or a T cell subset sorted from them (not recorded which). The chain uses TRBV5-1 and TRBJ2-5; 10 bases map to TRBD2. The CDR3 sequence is CASSLAPAGGRETQYF. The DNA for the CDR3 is TGCGCCAGCAGCTTGGCCCCAGCGGGAGGGAGAGAGACCCAGTACTTC.